A single sample gave rise to the 11 T cell receptor beta chains below, sequenced in a study. TCRdb independently ran MiXCR on the RT-PCR reads; one entry per CDR3 protein. The sample contains around 700,000 distinct CDR3 sequences, approximately 15% of which appear only once. Sequenced material: memory CD4+ T cells from blood. The receptors shown here come from a female donor in good health, serving as a healthy control.

This clonotype was counted many times. The V gene is TRBV7-6, the J gene TRBJ2-7, with a tentative D call TRBD1 (6 bases). Trimming took off 1 base at V and 3 bases at J, with 10 bases between the two ends. Germline CDR1 SGHVS, CDR2 FNYEAQ. This CDR3 is built from 14 residues. The CDR3: CASSLGAGVYEQYF. The CDR3 bases are TGTGCCAGCAGCTTAGGGGCAGGGGTCTACGAGCAGTACTTC.

This clonotype was seen a handful of times. The chain joins TRBV6-2 or TRBV6-3 to TRBJ2-3, with 9 bases matching TRBD2. There are 16 residues in the CDR3. V gave up 6 bases and J gave up 6 bases; unmatched junction bases: 13. Germline CDR1 is MNHEY and CDR2 is SVGEGT. The CDR3 DNA is TGTGCCAGCAGACCGGGGCGCGGGAGGGCCGGGGATACGCAGTATTTT. Amino acids: CASRPGRGRAGDTQYF.

The V call is TRBV24-1, the J call TRBJ2-2, with a possible D match to TRBD1 (6 bases). In germline, CDR1 is KGHDR, CDR2 SFDVKD. Trimming shortened V by 2 bases and J by 8 bases, and 23 bases separated the two germline ends. CDR3 size: 18 residues. DNA for the CDR3: TGTGCCACCAGTGATTCACCGGGACAAACCCCAACAAGTGGGGAGCTGTTTTTT. It specifies CATSDSPGQTPTSGELFF.

Only a few counts were recorded for this clonotype. The chain is built from TRBV7-2 and TRBJ2-7; TRBD1 matches at 8 bases. Trimming took 4 bases from V and 0 from J; bases not matched to a gene: 8. Germline V gene lookup returns CDR1 SGHTA and CDR2 FQGNSA. CDR3 size: 16 residues. This CDR3 is CASSWRRGQGSYEQYF. As DNA, the CDR3 is TGTGCCAGCAGCTGGAGACGTGGACAGGGCTCCTACGAGCAGTACTTC.

This clonotype was detected ten times or more. The chain links TRBV3-1 to TRBJ2-7; the match to TRBD2 covers 7 bases. The junction had 1 base not matched to a gene; V was cut back by 8 bases and J by 3 bases. Germline V gene lookup returns CDR1 LGHDT and CDR2 YNNKEL (reference sequence). This CDR3 has 11 amino acids. The CDR3, as DNA: TGTGCCAGCCGGGGGGTCTACGAGCAGTACTTC. It yields the protein CASRGVYEQYF.

The gene calls are TRBV27 and TRBJ1-5; D remains unclear. Germline values: CDR1 MNHEY, CDR2 SMNVEV (reference sequence). The CDR3 loop spans 14 amino acids. The ends were cut back, 3 bases at V and 4 bases at J, with 10 bases in the middle. CDR3 sequence: CASSLGLFNQPQHF. The DNA of the CDR3 is TGTGCCAGCAGTTTGGGTCTTTTTAATCAGCCCCAGCATTTT.

This clonotype was seen only a few times. The chain carries TRBV12-3 or TRBV12-4 and TRBJ1-2, with a weak D call TRBD1 (5 bases). V lost 5 bases, J lost 7 bases, and 14 bases lay in between. This CDR3 contains 13 residues. DNA for the CDR3: TGTGCCAGCAGTGTAATCGGGGCCATTGGCTACACCTTC. This sequence encodes CASSVIGAIGYTF.

This chain joins TRBV4-3 and TRBJ1-1; D perhaps matches TRBD1 (6 bases). V shed 4 bases and J shed 5 bases, with 17 bases lying between them. Germline V gene data show CDR1 as LGHNA and CDR2 as YSLEER. The CDR3 runs 15 residues. CDR3 nucleotides: TGCGCCAGCAGCCTAAGGGGGGGGTGGGATACTGAAGCTTTCTTT. Encoded protein: CASSLRGGWDTEAFF.

The chain recombines TRBV7-2 with TRBJ2-2; D is unresolved. V dropped 7 bases and J dropped 5 bases, with 11 bases sitting between them. The germline V gene has CDR1 SGHTA and CDR2 FQGNSA. This CDR3 region has 13 residues. CDR3: CASTPKKTGELFF. CDR3 in DNA: TGTGCCAGCACGCCTAAAAAAACCGGGGAGCTGTTTTTT.

Ten or more counts support this clonotype. The J gene is TRBJ2-3, the V gene TRBV27; the D is unclear. The CDR3 has 13 amino acids. Trimming took off 5 bases at V and 5 bases at J, with 11 bases between the two ends. In germline, CDR1 is MNHEY, CDR2 SMNVEV (reference sequence). The chain's CDR3 is CASSPSRGDTQYF. As DNA, the CDR3 is TGTGCCAGCAGTCCATCCCGAGGAGATACGCAGTATTTT.

This chain joins TRBV7-3 and TRBJ2-3; 8 bases are a match to TRBD1. V lost 1 base, J lost 5 bases, and 5 bases stayed unmatched. CDR1 and CDR2 from the germline V gene are SGHTA and FQGTGA. The CDR3 loop spans 15 amino acids. The CDR3 coding sequence is TGTGCCAGCAGCTTAAATCCAGGGGGCCAAGATACGCAGTATTTT. Its translation: CASSLNPGGQDTQYF.